This entry concerns a single T cell receptor (beta chain). Sorting from PBMCs produced CD4+ and CD8+ T cells. The germline gives CDR1 SGHVS, CDR2 FQNEAQ. The V end lost 1 base, the J end lost 0 bases, and 7 bases lay between the germline ends. This CDR3 is built from 15 residues. The data were obtained in a study of CD8+ T cells in alopecia areata. RNA, once extracted, was reverse transcribed into cDNA for use as the sequencing template. Some clones are missing from TCRdb's copy, which holds only in-frame ones; the method was immunoSEQ multiplex PCR. Among roughly 120,000 clones listed, approximately 60% were seen once.

Sequenced sample: CD4+ T cells sorted from blood. The clonotype was recovered from a human donor in good health. The gene calls are TRBV7-8 and TRBJ1-5, with unresolved D. CDR3: CASSLGEYSNQPQHF. The CDR3 coding sequence is TGTGCCAGCAGCTTAGGGGAATATAGCAATCAGCCCCAGCATTTT.